What follows are 16 T cell receptor beta chains derived from one specimen sequenced in a study of Ad26.COV2.S vaccination and SARS-CoV-2 variants. Measured with immunoSEQ multiplex PCR; TCRdb has only the in-frame clones, and not every one. Among roughly 300,000 clones listed, 75% to 90% were seen once. Documented treatment: around 19 received Ad26.COV2.S at low or high dose, single or two shots; 5 received placebo; per-sample allocation not given. Collection of the samples took place on day 63 after the first injection of vaccine or placebo. The material was peripheral blood, obtained in a trial of Ad26.COV2.S vaccine versus placebo. The source is a person aged 18-65 years who received the Ad26.COV2.S COVID-19 vaccine or a placebo.

This rearrangement joins TRBV28 to TRBJ2-7, with TRBD2 matching 9 bases. The CDR3 has 16 amino acids. The V gene end was trimmed by 5 bases and the J gene end by 0 bases; junction bases not matched to a gene: 8. Germline V gives CDR1 MDHEN, CDR2 SYDVKM. CDR3 coding DNA: TGTGCCAGCAGTATCCTAGCGGGAAGGAGCTCCTACGAGCAGTACTTC. Residues: CASSILAGRSSYEQYF.

V and J are TRBV6-5 and TRBJ2-7, with 10 positions matching TRBD2. CDR1 and CDR2 from the germline V gene are MNHEY and SVGAGI. After removal of 8 bases from V and 3 bases from J, the junction contained 7 bases not matched to a gene. This CDR3 has 14 residues. Here the CDR3 reads CASQPLAGVYEQYF. In DNA, the CDR3 is TGTGCCAGCCAACCCCTAGCGGGGGTCTACGAGCAGTACTTC.

This clone was picked up a small number of times. The chain couples TRBV5-4 to TRBJ1-6; D possibly corresponds to TRBD1 (5 bases). The germline CDR1 and CDR2 sequences are SGHNT and YYREEE (reference sequence). The CDR3 covers 17 residues. V dropped 0 bases and J dropped 1 base, with 11 bases sitting between them. CDR3 sequence (DNA): TGTGCCAGCAGCTTGGGCGGAGAGGGGTCCTATAATTCACCCCTCCACTTT. It specifies CASSLGGEGSYNSPLHF.

CDR3 DNA sequence: TGTGCCAGCAGCTTAGCAGAGACAGGGGCCGAGACCCAGTACTTC. Its protein product is CASSLAETGAETQYF. The chain carries TRBV7-9 and TRBJ2-5, with 8 bases identical to TRBD1. CDR3 size: 15 residues. Per germline, CDR1 SEHNR and CDR2 FQNEAQ (reference sequence). The V gene end was trimmed by 0 bases and the J gene end by 5 bases; junction bases not matched to a gene: 5.

V usage is TRBV5-6 and J usage is TRBJ2-3; D gene ambiguous. Germline-derived CDR1 and CDR2 are SGHDT and YYEEEE. The CDR3 spans 15 residues. V was shortened by 0 bases and J by 0 bases, with 8 bases between the two germline ends. CDR3 amino acids: CASSLGAFSTDTQYF. CDR3 nucleotide sequence: TGTGCCAGCAGCTTGGGGGCATTTAGCACAGATACGCAGTATTTT.

The chain has TRBV19 and TRBJ2-1, with D perhaps TRBD1 or TRBD2 (5 bases each). Deletions cut 5 bases from V and 6 bases from J, with 20 bases between. The germline V gene encodes CDR1 LNHDA and CDR2 SQIVND (reference sequence). The CDR3 is 16 amino acids. CDR3 bases: TGTGCCAGTAGTTTTGGGGCGCCCGCCGAGGGCAATGAGCAGTTCTTC. Its translation: CASSFGAPAEGNEQFF. The full variable domain, its missing parts supplied by reference TRBV19 and TRBJ2-1, is DGGITQSPKYLFRKEGQNVTLSCEQNLNHDAMYWYRQDPGQGLRLIYYSQIVNDFQKGDIAEGYSVSREKKESFPLTVTSAQKNPTAFYLCASSFGAPAEGNEQFFGPGTRLTVL.

The gene calls are TRBV7-2 and TRBJ2-4; D unclear. The germline V gene encodes CDR1 SGHTA and CDR2 FQGNSA. Trimming took off 4 bases at V and 0 bases at J, with 7 bases between the two ends. The CDR3 consists of 14 residues. CDR3 loop: CASSSGLAKNIQYF. In DNA, the CDR3 is TGTGCCAGCAGCTCCGGGTTAGCCAAAAACATTCAGTACTTC. Full variable domain (outside the CDR3, taken from reference TRBV7-2 and TRBJ2-4): GAGVSQSPSNKVTEKGKDVELRCDPISGHTALYWYRQSLGQGLEFLIYFQGNSAPDKSGLPSDRFSAERTGGSVSTLTIQRTQQEDSAVYLCASSSGLAKNIQYFGAGTRLSVL.

This chain uses TRBV4-3 with TRBJ1-6; possibly TRBD1 for D (6 bases). Trimming stripped 5 bases from V and 7 bases from J, with 15 bases between. The CDR3 is 15 amino acids. Germline V gives CDR1 LGHNA, CDR2 YSLEER. The CDR3 loop reads CASSDDRRMNSPLHF. CDR3 DNA: TGCGCCAGCAGCGACGACAGGCGGATGAATTCACCCCTCCACTTT.

This clone was seen only once. J is TRBJ2-7 and V is TRBV28, with D unclear. This CDR3 is built from 12 residues. V gave up 6 bases and J gave up 2 bases, with 8 bases separating them. Germline V gives CDR1 MDHEN, CDR2 SYDVKM. Here the CDR3 DNA reads TGTGCCAGCAGCCCGTCGCCCTACGAGCAGTACTTC. The encoded protein is CASSPSPYEQYF.

The gene calls are TRBV27 and TRBJ2-7, with D maybe TRBD1 (5 bases). The CDR3 is made up of 15 amino acids. Trimming took off 2 bases at V and 3 bases at J, with 14 bases between the two ends. Germline V gene sequence: CDR1 MNHEY, CDR2 SMNVEV (reference sequence). CDR3 coding DNA: TGTGCCAGCAGTTTAGTTGAAGGGGCGAACTACGAGCAGTACTTC. Amino acids: CASSLVEGANYEQYF.

This clone was seen a single time. The same CDR3 is also encoded by other DNA sequences in this sample. V is TRBV15 and J is TRBJ2-7; D not certain. Trimming pared 0 bases from V and 2 bases from J, leaving 8 bases between. Germline V gene lookup returns CDR1 LNHNV and CDR2 YYDKDF (reference sequence). CDR3 size: 14 residues. The CDR3 region is CATSRDRGPYEQYF. CDR3 in DNA: TGTGCCACCAGCAGAGATCGTGGCCCCTACGAGCAGTACTTC.

The chain has TRBV5-1 and TRBJ1-1; D is possibly TRBD1 (5 bases). CDR1 SGHRS and CDR2 YFSETQ come from the germline V gene. Trimming removed 3 bases from V and 1 base from J, with 13 bases in between. There are 15 residues in the CDR3. CDR3 in DNA: TGCGCCAGCAGCTCGGGGACGCCTAGGAACACTGAAGCTTTCTTT. This encodes CASSSGTPRNTEAFF.

V usage is TRBV5-6 and J usage is TRBJ1-2; D is unresolved. The CDR3 covers 14 residues. Germline V gives CDR1 SGHDT, CDR2 YYEEEE. V gave up 1 base and J gave up 8 bases, with 15 bases separating them. DNA for the CDR3: TGTGCCAGCAGCTTGAAGGAGACCCTCAGGGGCTACACCTTC. Translated: CASSLKETLRGYTF.

J is TRBJ1-6 and V is TRBV6-5; the D is unclear. This CDR3 is built from 15 residues. Trimming left V 6 bases short and J 12 bases short, with 21 bases between. Germline V CDR1 and CDR2: MNHEY, SVGAGI. As DNA, the CDR3 is TGTGCCAGCAGAGAGTGGGCAGAGCTCCGAAGACCCCTCCACTTT. Translation: CASREWAELRRPLHF.

The V and J genes are TRBV4-1 and TRBJ2-1, with 7 bases fitting TRBD1. CDR1 is MGHRA, CDR2 YSYEKL, per germline. CDR3 length: 15 amino acids. V lost 0 bases to trimming and J lost 5 bases; unmatched junction nucleotides: 4. Here the CDR3 DNA reads TGCGCCAGCAGCCAAGACAGGACAGGCAACAATGAGCAGTTCTTC. The encoded protein is CASSQDRTGNNEQFF.

The chain uses TRBV19 and TRBJ2-2; tentative D call: TRBD2 (6 bases). V gave up 7 bases and J gave up 3 bases, with 24 bases separating them. CDR1 is LNHDA and CDR2 is SQIVND in the germline V gene (reference sequence). This CDR3 region has 18 residues. As DNA, the CDR3 is TGTGCCAGTACCAACGTCGGGAGCTTAACGGTAGACACCGGGGAGCTGTTTTTT. Protein product: CASTNVGSLTVDTGELFF.